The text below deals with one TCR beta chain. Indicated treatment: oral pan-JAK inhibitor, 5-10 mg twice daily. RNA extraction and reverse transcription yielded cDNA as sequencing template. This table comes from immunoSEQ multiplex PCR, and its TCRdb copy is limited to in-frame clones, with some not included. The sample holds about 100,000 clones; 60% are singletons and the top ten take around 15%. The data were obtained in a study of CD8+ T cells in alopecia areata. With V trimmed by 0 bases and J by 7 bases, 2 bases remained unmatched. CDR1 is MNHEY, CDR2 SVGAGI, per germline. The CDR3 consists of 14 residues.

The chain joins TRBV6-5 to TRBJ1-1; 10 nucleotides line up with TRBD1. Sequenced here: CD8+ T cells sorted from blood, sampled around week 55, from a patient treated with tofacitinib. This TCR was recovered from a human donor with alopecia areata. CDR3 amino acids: CASSYSGTGDEAFF. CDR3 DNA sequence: TGTGCCAGCAGTTACTCCGGGACAGGGGATGAAGCTTTCTTT.